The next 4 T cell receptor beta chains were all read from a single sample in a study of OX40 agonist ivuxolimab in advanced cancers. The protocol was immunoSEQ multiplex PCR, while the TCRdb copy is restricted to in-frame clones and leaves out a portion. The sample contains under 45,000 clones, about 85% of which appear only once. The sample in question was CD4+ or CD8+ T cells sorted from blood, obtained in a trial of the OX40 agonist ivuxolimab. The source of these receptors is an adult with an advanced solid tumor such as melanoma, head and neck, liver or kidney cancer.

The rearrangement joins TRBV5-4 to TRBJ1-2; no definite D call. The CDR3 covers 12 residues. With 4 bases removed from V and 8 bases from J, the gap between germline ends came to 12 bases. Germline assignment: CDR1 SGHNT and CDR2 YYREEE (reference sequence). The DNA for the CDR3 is TGTGCCAGCAGCGCCATCGACGGAGGCTACACCTTC. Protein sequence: CASSAIDGGYTF.

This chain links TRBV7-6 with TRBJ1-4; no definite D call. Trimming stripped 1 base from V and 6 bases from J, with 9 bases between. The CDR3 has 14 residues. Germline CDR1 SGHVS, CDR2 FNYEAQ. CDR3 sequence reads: CASSLDRSHEKLFF. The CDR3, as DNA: TGTGCCAGCAGCTTAGATCGATCGCATGAAAAACTGTTTTTT. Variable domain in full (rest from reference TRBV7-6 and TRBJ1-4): GAGVSQSPRYKVTKRGQDVALRCDPISGHVSLYWYRQALGQGPEFLTYFNYEAQQDKSGLPNDRFSAERPEGSISTLTIQRTEQRDSAMYRCASSLDRSHEKLFFGSGTQLSVL.

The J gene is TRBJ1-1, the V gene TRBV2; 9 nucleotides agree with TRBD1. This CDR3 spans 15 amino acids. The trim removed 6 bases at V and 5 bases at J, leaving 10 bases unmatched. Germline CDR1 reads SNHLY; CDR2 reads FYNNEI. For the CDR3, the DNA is TGTGCCAGCAGGGCCACGGGACAGGGCGCAACTGAAGCTTTCTTT. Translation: CASRATGQGATEAFF. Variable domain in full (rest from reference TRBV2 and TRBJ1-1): EPEVTQTPSHQVTQMGQEVILRCVPISNHLYFYWYRQILGQKVEFLVSFYNNEISEKSEIFDDQFSVERPDGSNFTLKIRSTKLEDSAMYFCASRATGQGATEAFFGQGTRLTVV.

The CDR3 sequence is CASSIAESSYEQYF. The CDR3 DNA reads as TGTGCCAGTAGTATAGCAGAGAGCTCCTACGAGCAGTACTTC. The rearrangement uses TRBV19 and TRBJ2-7; D unclear. CDR3 length equals 14 residues. Trimming took off 1 base at V and 0 bases at J, with 7 bases between the two ends. Germline V lookup: CDR1 LNHDA, CDR2 SQIVND (reference sequence).